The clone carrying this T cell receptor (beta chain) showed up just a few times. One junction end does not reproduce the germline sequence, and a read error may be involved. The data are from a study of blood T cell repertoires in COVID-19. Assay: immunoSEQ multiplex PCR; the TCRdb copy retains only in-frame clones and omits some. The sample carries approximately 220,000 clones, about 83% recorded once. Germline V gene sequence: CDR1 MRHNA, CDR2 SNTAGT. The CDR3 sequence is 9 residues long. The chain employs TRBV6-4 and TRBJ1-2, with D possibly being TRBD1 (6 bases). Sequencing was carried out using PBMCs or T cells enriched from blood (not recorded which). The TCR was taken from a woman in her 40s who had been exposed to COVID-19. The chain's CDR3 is CASSVGGLF. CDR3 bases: TGTGCCAGCAGTGTCGGGGGGCTCTTC.